Sequencing of this TCR beta chain was carried out in a study of blood T cell repertoires in COVID-19. Study-level background: From T cells, B-cell-depleted T cells, or PBMCs came the material, which was cDNA or gDNA.

Original data processing: Amplification of reference gene primers was used by the study to estimate nucleated cell counts. TCRdb keeps only in-frame clones here, not all; method: immunoSEQ multiplex PCR. The V and J calls and clone size are taken from that table; D and trimming were inferred from the DNA. The sample includes roughly 190,000 clones, about 88% of them seen just once. This CDR3 has 15 residues. Looked up from germline, CDR1 is SGHNT and CDR2 is YENEEA. The V end lost 5 bases, the J end lost 2 bases, and 10 bases lay between the germline ends. The sequence derives from a woman between 40 and 50 years old who had recovered from COVID-19. Material for sequencing was peripheral blood. The V and J genes are TRBV11-3 and TRBJ2-6; a weak D match, TRBD1 (7 bases). Written as DNA, the CDR3 is TGTGCCAGCAGCCGGGGGACAGCTGGGGCCAACGTCCTGACTTTC. Its translation: CASSRGTAGANVLTF.